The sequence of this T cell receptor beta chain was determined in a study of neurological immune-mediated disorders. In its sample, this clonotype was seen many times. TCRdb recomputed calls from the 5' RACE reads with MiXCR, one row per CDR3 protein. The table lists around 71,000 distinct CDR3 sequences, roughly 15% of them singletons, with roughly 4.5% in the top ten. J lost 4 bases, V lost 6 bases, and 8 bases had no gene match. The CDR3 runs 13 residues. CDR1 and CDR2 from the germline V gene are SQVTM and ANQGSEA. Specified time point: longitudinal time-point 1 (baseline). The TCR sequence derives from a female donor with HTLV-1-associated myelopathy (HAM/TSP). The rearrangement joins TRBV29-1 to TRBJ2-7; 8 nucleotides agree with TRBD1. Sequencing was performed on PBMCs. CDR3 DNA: TGCAGCGTCGGACAGGGCGAATCGTACGAGCAGTACTTC. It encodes CSVGQGESYEQYF.